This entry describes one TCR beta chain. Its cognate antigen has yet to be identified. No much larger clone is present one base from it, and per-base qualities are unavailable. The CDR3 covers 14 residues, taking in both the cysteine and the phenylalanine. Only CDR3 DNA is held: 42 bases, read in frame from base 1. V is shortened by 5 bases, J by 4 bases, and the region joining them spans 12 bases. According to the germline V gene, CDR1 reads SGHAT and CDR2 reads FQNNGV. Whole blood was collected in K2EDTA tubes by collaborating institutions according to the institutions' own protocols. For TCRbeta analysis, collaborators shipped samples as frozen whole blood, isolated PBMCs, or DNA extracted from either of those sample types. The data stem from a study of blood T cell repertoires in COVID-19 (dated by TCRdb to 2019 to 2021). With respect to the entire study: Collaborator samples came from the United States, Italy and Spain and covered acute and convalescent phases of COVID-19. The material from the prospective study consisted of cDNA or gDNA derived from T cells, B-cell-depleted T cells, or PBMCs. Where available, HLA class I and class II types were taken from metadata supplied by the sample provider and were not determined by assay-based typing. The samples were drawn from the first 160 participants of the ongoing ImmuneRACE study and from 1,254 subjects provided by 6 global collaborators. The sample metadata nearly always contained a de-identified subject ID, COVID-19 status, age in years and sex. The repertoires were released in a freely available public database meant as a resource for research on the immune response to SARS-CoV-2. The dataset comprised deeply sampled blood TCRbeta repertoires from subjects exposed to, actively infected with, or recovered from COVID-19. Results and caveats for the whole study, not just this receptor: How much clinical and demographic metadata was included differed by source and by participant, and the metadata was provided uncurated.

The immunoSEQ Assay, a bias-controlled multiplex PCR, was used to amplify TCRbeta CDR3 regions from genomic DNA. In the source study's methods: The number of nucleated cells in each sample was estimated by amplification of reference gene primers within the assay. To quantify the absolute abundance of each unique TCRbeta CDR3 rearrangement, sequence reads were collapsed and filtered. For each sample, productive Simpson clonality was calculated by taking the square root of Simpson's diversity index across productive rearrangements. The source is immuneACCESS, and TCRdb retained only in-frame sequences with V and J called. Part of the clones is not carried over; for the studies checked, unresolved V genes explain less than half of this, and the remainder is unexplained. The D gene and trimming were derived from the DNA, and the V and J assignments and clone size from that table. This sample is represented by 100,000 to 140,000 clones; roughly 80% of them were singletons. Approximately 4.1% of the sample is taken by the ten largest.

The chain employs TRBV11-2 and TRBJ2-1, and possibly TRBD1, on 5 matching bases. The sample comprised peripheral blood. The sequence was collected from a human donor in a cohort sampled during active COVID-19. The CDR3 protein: CASSPGWRYNEQFF. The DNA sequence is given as TGTGCCAGCAGCCCAGGGTGGCGGTACAATGAGCAGTTCTTC.